Listed here is a single T cell receptor beta chain. Its antigen is as yet unknown. One junction end does not reproduce the germline sequence, and a read error may be involved. These data come from a study of T cell repertoires in cytomegalovirus infection. Via MiXCR, TCRdb re-called the reads, giving one row per CDR3 protein. The data show about 920,000 distinct CDR3 sequences, with roughly 30% seen just once and about an eighth held by the top ten. Looked up from germline, CDR1 is SSHAT and CDR2 is FNYEAQ (reference sequence). CDR3 length: 13 residues. V gene TRBV7-7 combines with J gene TRBJ2-1; 8 bases agree with TRBD1. This clonotype originated in a human donor in good health (CMV status not recorded). Some clones in this sample may be carry-over from other donors' samples. Sequencing was performed on cultured CD8+ T cells from PBMCs, taken from culture after CMV antigen stimulation. The CDR3 DNA sequence: TGTGCTAGCAGCACTGGACAGGGCGTAGAGCAGTTCTTC. Translation gives CASSTGQGVEQFF.